This T cell receptor (beta chain) was observed in a study of blood T cell repertoires in COVID-19. Looking at the study overall: COVID-19 samples collected from the United States, Italy and Spain covered acute and convalescent phases. In each case, the material was cDNA or gDNA derived from T cells, B-cell-depleted T cells, or PBMCs.

The CDR3 is 15 amino acids. Trimming removed 5 bases at V and 7 bases at J, with 17 bases between. Germline assignment: CDR1 LGHNA and CDR2 YSLEER. In the study's own analysis: Amplification from reference gene primers served as the basis for estimated nucleated cell counts. The repertoire was sequenced with immunoSEQ multiplex PCR; TCRdb's copy has only in-frame clones and lacks some. That table supplies the V and J calls and clone size; D and trimming were determined from the DNA. The data contain 95,000 to 150,000 clones, around nine tenths of them singletons. V is TRBV4-3 and J is TRBJ1-4; D remains ambiguous. This TCR derives from a woman at least 80 years old with acute or convalescent COVID-19. Sequenced material: peripheral blood. DNA of the CDR3: TGCGCCAGCAGCAAAGGTACATCGGGAGTTGAAAAACTGTTTTTT. It translates to CASSKGTSGVEKLFF.